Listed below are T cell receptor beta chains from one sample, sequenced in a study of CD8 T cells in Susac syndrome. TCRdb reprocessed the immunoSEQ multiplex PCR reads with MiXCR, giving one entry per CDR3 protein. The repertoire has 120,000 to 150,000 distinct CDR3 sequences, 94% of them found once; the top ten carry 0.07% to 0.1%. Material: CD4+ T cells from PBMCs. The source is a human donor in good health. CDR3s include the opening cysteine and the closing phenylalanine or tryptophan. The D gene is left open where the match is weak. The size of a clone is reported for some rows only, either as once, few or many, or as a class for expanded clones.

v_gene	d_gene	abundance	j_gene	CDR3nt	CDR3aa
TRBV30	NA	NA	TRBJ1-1	TGTGCCTGGAATCGGCTGTGGGACATAGGTATGAACACTGAAGCTTTCTTT	CAWNRLWDIGMNTEAFF
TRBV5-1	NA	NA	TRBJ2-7	TGCGCCAGCAGCTTGCGGGCGCAGGTCAACTACGAGCAGTACTTC	CASSLRAQVNYEQYF
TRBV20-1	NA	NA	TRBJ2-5	TGCAGTGCTCATACCCTTTTCCAAGAGACCCAGTACTTC	CSAHTLFQETQYF
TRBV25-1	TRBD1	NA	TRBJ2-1	TGTGCCAGCAGTGGCAGGACAGGGGATGAGCAGTTCTTC	CASSGRTGDEQFF
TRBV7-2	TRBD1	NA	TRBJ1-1	TGTGCCAGCAGCGTCGGACAGGGAATAACAGCTTTCTTT	CASSVGQGITAFF
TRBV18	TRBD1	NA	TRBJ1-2	TGTGCCAGCTCACCAGACAGGGGGTTCTATGGCTACACCTTC	CASSPDRGFYGYTF
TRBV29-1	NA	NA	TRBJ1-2	TGCAGCGTTGATGGGGGGGTAGGGGAAGCTTATGGCTACACCTTC	CSVDGGVGEAYGYTF
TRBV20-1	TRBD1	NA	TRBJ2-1	TGCAGTGCGCCCGACAGGGTTAACTACAATGAGCAGTTCTTC	CSAPDRVNYNEQFF
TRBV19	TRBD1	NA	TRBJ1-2	TGTGCCAGTAGGACAGGGGGCAATGGCTACACCTTC	CASRTGGNGYTF
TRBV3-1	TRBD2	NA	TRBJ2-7	TGTGCCAGCAGTTGGACTAGCGGTTCCTACGAGCAGTACTTC	CASSWTSGSYEQYF
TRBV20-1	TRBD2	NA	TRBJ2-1	TGCAGTGCCCGGGGACTAGTGGATGAGCAGTTCTTC	CSARGLVDEQFF
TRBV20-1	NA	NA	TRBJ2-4	TGCAGTGCTATGTCGGGGAGAGGGGTCAAAAACATTCAGTACTTC	CSAMSGRGVKNIQYF
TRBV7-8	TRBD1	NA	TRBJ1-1	TGTGCCAGCAGCTTACGGACAGGGCTCACTGAAGCTTTCTTT	CASSLRTGLTEAFF
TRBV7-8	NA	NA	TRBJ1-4	TGTGCCAGCAGTCTGGGCAGGCTGAATGAAAAACTGTTTTTT	CASSLGRLNEKLFF
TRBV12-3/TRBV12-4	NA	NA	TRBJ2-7	TGTGCCAGCAGTAGAGGACCTTCCTACGAGCAGTACTTC	CASSRGPSYEQYF
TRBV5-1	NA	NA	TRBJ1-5	TGCGCCAGCAGCTTGGGTATTGGGGGCAGCAATCAGCCCCAGCATTTT	CASSLGIGGSNQPQHF
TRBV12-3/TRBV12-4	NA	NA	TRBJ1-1	TGTGCCAGCAGTCGACGAAGATACACTGAAGCTTTCTTT	CASSRRRYTEAFF
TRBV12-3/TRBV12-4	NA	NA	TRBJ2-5	TGTGCCAGCAGTGACACCAACAGGGTTCTGGAAGAGACCCAGTACTTC	CASSDTNRVLEETQYF
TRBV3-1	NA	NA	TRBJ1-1	TGTGCCAGCAGCCAAGATCTTTTGCCGGGGGCTGGGCTCGGTGACACTGAAGCTTTCTTT	CASSQDLLPGAGLGDTEAFF
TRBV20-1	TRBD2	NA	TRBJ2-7	TGCAGCGTCCCGGGGGGGATCTACGAGCAGTACTTC	CSVPGGIYEQYF
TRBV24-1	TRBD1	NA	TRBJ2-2	TGTGCCACCGGGCAGACAGGGACCTTCGGGGAGCTGTTTTTT	CATGQTGTFGELFF
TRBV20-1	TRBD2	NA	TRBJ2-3	TGCAGTGCTAGACATCCTAGCGGGGGGGGCACAGATACGCAGTATTTT	CSARHPSGGGTDTQYF
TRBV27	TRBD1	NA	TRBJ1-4	TGTGCCAGCAGTTCGCCCTCAGGGGGCCCGGATGAAAAACTGTTTTTT	CASSSPSGGPDEKLFF
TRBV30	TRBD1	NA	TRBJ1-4	TGTGCCTGGTCCCAGGGGGGAAAACTGTTTTTT	CAWSQGGKLFF
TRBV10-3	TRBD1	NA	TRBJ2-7	TGTGCCATCAGTAGACAGGGGATCTACGAGCAGTACTTC	CAISRQGIYEQYF
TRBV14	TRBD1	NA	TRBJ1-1	TGTGCCAGCAGCCAAGTCGGGACAGCGAACACTGAAGCTTTCTTT	CASSQVGTANTEAFF
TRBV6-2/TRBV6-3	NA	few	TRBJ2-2	TGTGCCTCCACGAACACCGGGGAGCTGTTTTTT	CASTNTGELFF
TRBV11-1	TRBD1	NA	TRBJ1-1	TGTGCCAGCAGCCCCCCGGACAGGGCGAACACTGAAGCTTTCTTT	CASSPPDRANTEAFF
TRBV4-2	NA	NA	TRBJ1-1	TGTGCCAGCAGCCAACCCCCGGCGGGGGCGAGGACTGAAGCTTTCTTT	CASSQPPAGARTEAFF
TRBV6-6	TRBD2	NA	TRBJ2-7	TGTGCCAGCCGGGAAGGGTCTAGCGGGAGCTACGAGCAGTACTTC	CASREGSSGSYEQYF
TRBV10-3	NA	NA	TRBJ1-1	TGTGCCATCAGTGAGGGACGGGGTAAGAACACTGAAGCTTTCTTT	CAISEGRGKNTEAFF
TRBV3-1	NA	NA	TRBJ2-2	TGTGCCAGCAGTCGAGACCCGAACACCGGGGAGCTGTTTTTT	CASSRDPNTGELFF
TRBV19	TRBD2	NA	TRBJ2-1	TGTGCCAGTAGCCAGGGACTAGCGGGAGGTCTCCATAATGAGCAGTTCTTC	CASSQGLAGGLHNEQFF
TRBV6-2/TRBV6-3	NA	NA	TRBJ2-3	TGTGCCAGCAGCGGCGGGACGTTTGTGACGCAGTATTTT	CASSGGTFVTQYF
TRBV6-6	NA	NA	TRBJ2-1	TGTGCCAGCAGTTACTCTGGGGACAATGAGCAGTTCTTC	CASSYSGDNEQFF
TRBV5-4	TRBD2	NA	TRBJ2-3	TGTGCCAGCAGCTTGCCGGGGAGGGCCGGGACAGATACGCAGTATTTT	CASSLPGRAGTDTQYF
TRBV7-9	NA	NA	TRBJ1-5	TGTGCCAGCAGCTTATCGGCGGGGGTTCCCAATCAGCCCCAGCATTTT	CASSLSAGVPNQPQHF
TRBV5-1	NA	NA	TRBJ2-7	TGCGCCAGCAGCCTGATGGCGGGTGCCGCCTACGAGCAGTACTTC	CASSLMAGAAYEQYF
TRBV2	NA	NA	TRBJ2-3	TGTGCCAGCTGTTTTAGGACAGACCAGTATTTT	CASCFRTDQYF
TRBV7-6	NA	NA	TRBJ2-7	TGTGCCAGCAGCACCCCAGGGTTAACCTACGAGCAGTACTTC	CASSTPGLTYEQYF
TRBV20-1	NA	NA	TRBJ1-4	TGCAGTGCTAGAGGGGACACTGCTAATGAAAAACTGTTTTTT	CSARGDTANEKLFF
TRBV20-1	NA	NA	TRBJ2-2	TGCAGTGCTACCTCCCAAAACACCGGGGAGCTGTTTTTT	CSATSQNTGELFF
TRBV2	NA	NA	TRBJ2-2	TGTGCCACGGGGGTGACGGCGAACACCGGGGAGCTGTTTTTT	CATGVTANTGELFF
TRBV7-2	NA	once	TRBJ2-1	TGTGCCAGCAGCTTGGACTGGTTAAATGAGCAGTTCTTC	CASSLDWLNEQFF
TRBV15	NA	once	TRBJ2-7	TGTGCCACCAGGGTTACCGGACGGTTCGAGCAGTACTTC	CATRVTGRFEQYF
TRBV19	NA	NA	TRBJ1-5	TGTGCCAATGGGAGTAGCAATCAGCCCCAGCATTTT	CANGSSNQPQHF
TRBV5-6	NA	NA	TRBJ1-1	TGTGCCAGCAGCTTGAGTCACAGGGTCTCGAACACTGAAGCTTTCTTT	CASSLSHRVSNTEAFF
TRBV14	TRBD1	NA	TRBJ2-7	TGTGCCAGCAGCCAAGCGCAGGGGGCGTACGAGCAGTACTTC	CASSQAQGAYEQYF
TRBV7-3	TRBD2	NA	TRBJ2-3	TGTGCCAGCAGCGTGAACCCACTAGCGGGAGGTACGCAGTATTTT	CASSVNPLAGGTQYF
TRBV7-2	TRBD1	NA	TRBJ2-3	TGTGCCAGCAACCCACAGGGGGTTGGCACAGATACGCAGTATTTT	CASNPQGVGTDTQYF
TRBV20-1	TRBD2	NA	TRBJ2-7	TGCAGTGCTAGAGAGAGGGAGGGCAGGTTCTACGAGCAGTACTTC	CSAREREGRFYEQYF
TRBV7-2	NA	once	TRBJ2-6	TGTGCCAGCAGGATACTTAGAGGACGGCGGGCCAACGTCCTGACTTTC	CASRILRGRRANVLTF
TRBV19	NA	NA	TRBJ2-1	TGTGCCAGTAACCGGGACAACGCCTACAATGAGCAGTTCTTC	CASNRDNAYNEQFF
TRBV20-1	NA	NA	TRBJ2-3	TGCAGTGCTAGATCCAAGGGGGAGGAATCCACAGATACGCAGTATTTT	CSARSKGEESTDTQYF
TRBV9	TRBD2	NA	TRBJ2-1	TGTGCCAGCAGCGTCCAGGCCGGGACTAGCGGGAGACTCTCCTACAATGAGCAGTTCTTC	CASSVQAGTSGRLSYNEQFF
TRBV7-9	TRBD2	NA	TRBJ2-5	TGTGCCAGCAGCTTAGTGCGGGAGAACCAAGAGACCCAGTACTTC	CASSLVRENQETQYF